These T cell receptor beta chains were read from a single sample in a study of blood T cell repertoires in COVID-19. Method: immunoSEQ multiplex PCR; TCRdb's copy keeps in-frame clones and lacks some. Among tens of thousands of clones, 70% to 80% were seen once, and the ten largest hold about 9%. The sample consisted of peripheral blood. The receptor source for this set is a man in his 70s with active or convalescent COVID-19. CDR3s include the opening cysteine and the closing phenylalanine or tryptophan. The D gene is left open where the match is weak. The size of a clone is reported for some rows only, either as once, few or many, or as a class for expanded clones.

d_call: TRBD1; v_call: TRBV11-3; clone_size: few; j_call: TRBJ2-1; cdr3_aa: CASSSGQGYDEQFF; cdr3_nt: TGTGCCAGCAGCTCCGGACAGGGATATGATGAGCAGTTCTTC
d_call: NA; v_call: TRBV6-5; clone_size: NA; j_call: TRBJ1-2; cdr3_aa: CASSPGQSHNYGYTF; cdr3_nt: TGTGCCAGCAGTCCTGGACAGAGCCATAACTATGGCTACACCTTC
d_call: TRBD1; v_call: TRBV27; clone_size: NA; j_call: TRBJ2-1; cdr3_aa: CASSLGGVGQGANNEQFF; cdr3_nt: TGTGCCAGCAGTTTAGGAGGGGTCGGACAGGGGGCGAACAATGAGCAGTTCTTC
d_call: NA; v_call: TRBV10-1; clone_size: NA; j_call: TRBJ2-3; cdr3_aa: CASSLRDSHHTQYF; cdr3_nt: TGCGCCAGCAGCCTACGGGACTCTCATCATACGCAGTATTTT
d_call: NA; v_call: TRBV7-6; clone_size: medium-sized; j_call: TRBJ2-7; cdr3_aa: CASSFAGAYEQYF; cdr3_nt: TGTGCCAGCAGCTTTGCGGGTGCCTACGAGCAGTACTTC
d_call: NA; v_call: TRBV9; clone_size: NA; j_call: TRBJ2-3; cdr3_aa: CASSVSARPADTQYF; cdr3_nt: TGTGCCAGCAGCGTGTCGGCCAGGCCGGCAGATACGCAGTATTTT
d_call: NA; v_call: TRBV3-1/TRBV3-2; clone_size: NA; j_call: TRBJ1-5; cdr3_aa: CASSQADQPQHF; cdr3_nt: TGTGCCAGCAGCCAAGCTGATCAGCCCCAGCATTTT
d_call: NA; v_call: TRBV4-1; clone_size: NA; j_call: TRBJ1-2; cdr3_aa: CASSQDTIRRVGYTF; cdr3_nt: TGCGCCAGCAGCCAAGATACGATTCGGAGGGTGGGCTACACCTTC
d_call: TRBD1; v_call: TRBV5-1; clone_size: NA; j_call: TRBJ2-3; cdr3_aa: CASSGWDSRTDTQYF; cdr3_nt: TGCGCCAGCAGCGGGTGGGACAGCCGCACAGATACGCAGTATTTT
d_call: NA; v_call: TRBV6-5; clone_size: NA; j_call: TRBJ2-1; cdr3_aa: CASSFSRGSRYNEQFF; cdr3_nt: TGTGCCAGCAGTTTTTCCCGGGGGTCACGCTACAATGAGCAGTTCTTC
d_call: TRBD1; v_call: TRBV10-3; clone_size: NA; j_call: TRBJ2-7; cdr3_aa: CAISTPGQGNYEQYF; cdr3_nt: TGTGCCATCAGTACTCCGGGACAGGGGAATTACGAGCAGTACTTC
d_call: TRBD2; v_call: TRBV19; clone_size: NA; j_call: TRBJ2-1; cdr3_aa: CASSIVSGEYNEQFF; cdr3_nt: TGTGCCAGTAGTATAGTTAGCGGGGAATACAATGAGCAGTTCTTC
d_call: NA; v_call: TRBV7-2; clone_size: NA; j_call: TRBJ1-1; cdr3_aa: CASSLEPNTEAFF; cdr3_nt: TGTGCCAGCAGCTTAGAGCCGAACACTGAAGCTTTCTTT
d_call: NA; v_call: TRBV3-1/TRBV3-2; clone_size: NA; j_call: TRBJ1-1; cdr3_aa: CASGRGGTEAFF; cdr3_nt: TGTGCCAGCGGGCGGGGTGGCACTGAAGCTTTCTTT
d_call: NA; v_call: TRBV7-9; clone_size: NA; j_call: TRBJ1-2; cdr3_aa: CASSLGRGGGYTF; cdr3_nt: TGTGCCAGCAGCTTAGGGCGGGGAGGTGGCTACACCTTC
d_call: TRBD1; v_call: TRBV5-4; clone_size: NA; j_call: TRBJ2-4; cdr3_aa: CASSLAGGRAKNIQYF; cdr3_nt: TGTGCCAGCAGCTTAGCAGGGGGAAGGGCCAAAAACATTCAGTACTTC
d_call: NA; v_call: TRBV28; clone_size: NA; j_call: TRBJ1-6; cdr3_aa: CASTPPRQKGVSPLHF; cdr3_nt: TGTGCCAGCACCCCCCCAAGACAGAAGGGGGTCTCACCCCTCCACTTT
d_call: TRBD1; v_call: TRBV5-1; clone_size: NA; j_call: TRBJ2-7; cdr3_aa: CASSSRRGGQGSEQYF; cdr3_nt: TGCGCCAGCAGCTCGCGGAGGGGAGGACAGGGGAGCGAGCAGTACTTC
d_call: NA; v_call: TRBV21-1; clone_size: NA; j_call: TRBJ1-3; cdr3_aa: CASSKGLAPSPGNTIYF; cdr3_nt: TGTGCCAGCAGCAAAGGTTTAGCCCCGAGCCCTGGAAACACCATATATTTT
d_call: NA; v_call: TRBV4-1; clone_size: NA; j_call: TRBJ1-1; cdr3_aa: CASSQGEGLVTEAFF; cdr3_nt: TGCGCCAGCAGCCAAGGCGAGGGTTTAGTCACTGAAGCTTTCTTT
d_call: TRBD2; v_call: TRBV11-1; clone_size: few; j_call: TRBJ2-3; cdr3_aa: CASSEGLAADTQYF; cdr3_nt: TGTGCCAGCAGCGAGGGACTAGCGGCAGATACGCAGTATTTT
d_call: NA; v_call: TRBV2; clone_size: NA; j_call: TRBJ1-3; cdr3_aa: CASSRETVPNTIYF; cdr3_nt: TGTGCCAGCAGTCGGGAGACAGTCCCAAACACCATATATTTT
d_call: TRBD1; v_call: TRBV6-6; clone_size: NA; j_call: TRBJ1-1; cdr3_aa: CASSYTGGNTEAFF; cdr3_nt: TGTGCCAGCAGTTATACAGGGGGGAACACTGAAGCTTTCTTT
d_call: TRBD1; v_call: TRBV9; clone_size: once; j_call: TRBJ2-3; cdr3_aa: CASSGTTGRLTDTQYF; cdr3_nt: TGTGCCAGCAGCGGAACGACAGGGCGGTTAACAGATACGCAGTATTTT
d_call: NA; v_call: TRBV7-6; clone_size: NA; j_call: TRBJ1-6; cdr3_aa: CASSLTGEPARSPLHF; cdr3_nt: TGTGCCAGCAGCTTAACCGGGGAGCCCGCAAGGTCACCCCTCCACTTT
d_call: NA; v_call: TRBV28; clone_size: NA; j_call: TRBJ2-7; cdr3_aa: CASSQNYEQYF; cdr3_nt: TGTGCCAGCAGTCAAAACTACGAGCAGTACTTC
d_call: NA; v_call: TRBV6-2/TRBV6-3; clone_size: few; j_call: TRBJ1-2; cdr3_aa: CASSYSATGYGYTF; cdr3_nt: TGTGCCAGCAGTTACTCGGCGACGGGCTATGGCTACACCTTC
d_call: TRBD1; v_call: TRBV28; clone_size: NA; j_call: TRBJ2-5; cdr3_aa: CASSWTGRQETQYF; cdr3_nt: TGTGCCAGCAGTTGGACAGGGAGACAAGAGACCCAGTACTTC
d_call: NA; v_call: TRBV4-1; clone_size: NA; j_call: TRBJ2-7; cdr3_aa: CASSQEWGTGWREQYF; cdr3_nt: TGCGCCAGCAGCCAAGAATGGGGCACAGGGTGGCGCGAGCAGTACTTC
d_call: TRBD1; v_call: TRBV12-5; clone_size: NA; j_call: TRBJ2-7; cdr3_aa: CASGTPGTGEYEQYF; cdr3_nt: TGTGCTAGTGGTACCCCCGGGACAGGGGAATACGAGCAGTACTTC
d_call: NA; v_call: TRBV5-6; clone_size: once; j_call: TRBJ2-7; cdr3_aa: CASSLALHGYEQYF; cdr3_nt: TGTGCCAGCAGCTTGGCCCTTCACGGCTACGAGCAGTACTTC
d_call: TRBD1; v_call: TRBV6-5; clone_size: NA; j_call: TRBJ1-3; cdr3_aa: CASRPRGLTGNTIYF; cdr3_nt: TGTGCCAGCAGACCCAGGGGGCTTACTGGAAACACCATATATTTT